The entry that follows covers one T cell receptor beta chain sequence. This CDR3 is 14 amino acids long. Trimming shortened V by 5 bases and J by 4 bases, and 14 bases separated the two germline ends. The data stem from a study of T-cell reconstitution after alpha-beta-depleted transplantation in children. Unique molecular identifiers were incorporated into the prepared TCRbeta library. MiXCR was run by TCRdb on the PCR reads, yielding one entry per CDR3 protein. Counted here are about 610,000 distinct CDR3 sequences, roughly a quarter occurring once; the ten biggest clones make up 30% to 40%. The sequence came from a boy in the first two years of life with Wiskott-Aldrich syndrome, due to receive a stem cell transplant. The J gene is TRBJ2-5, the V gene TRBV12-3 or TRBV12-4, with D possibly TRBD1 on 5 matching bases. The source material was PBMCs, sampled before TCRalphabeta/CD19-depleted stem cell transplant. The CDR3 loop reads CASSPPGQAETQYF. In DNA, the CDR3 is TGTGCCAGCAGTCCCCCAGGGCAGGCAGAGACCCAGTACTTC.